This record looks at one T cell receptor beta chain sequence and its context. This sample was included in a study of blood T cell repertoires in COVID-19. Clones were read by immunoSEQ multiplex PCR, and TCRdb kept only the in-frame ones, dropping some. The sample consists of approximately 62,000 clones, about 90% of them appearing once. Sequenced: peripheral blood. The receptor comes from a human donor with active COVID-19. The donor label of this sample is uncertain.

CDR3 bases: TGCGCCAGCAGTGAGTACGTTGACAGGACGAAGTTCTTC. As protein: CASSEYVDRTKFF. The V and J genes are TRBV10-2 and TRBJ2-1, with D perhaps matching TRBD1 (6 bases). Between the trimmed V and J ends, which lost 1 base and 14 bases, there was a span of 15 bases. Germline V lookup: CDR1 WSHSY, CDR2 SAAADI. This CDR3 region has 13 residues.